The 9 T cell receptor beta chains in this list originate from one sample, sequenced in a study of patients and donors after allogeneic stem cell transplantation (dated by TCRdb to between 2020 and 2021). The library was prepared using RT-PCR. The sequencing machine was a NextSeq 550. TCRdb redid the processing of the public reads, applying fastp at Q25 and MiXCR, and retained in-frame beta chains. Every CDR3 protein is listed once, alongside the most common genes and DNA of its rows. Recorded for this sample are 70,000 to 100,000 distinct CDR3 sequences; 4.5% to 5% of them occurred a single time. The ten largest account for less than 3% of the sample. Sample: blood, either unsorted or a sorted T cell fraction (not recorded which). These receptors came from a human donor who was either an allogeneic HSCT recipient or a stem cell or donor lymphocyte infusion donor (not recorded which). It is not recorded whose cells these are; they may come from a transplant donor.

This clonotype was picked up many times. This chain links TRBV6-5 with TRBJ1-1; tentatively, D is TRBD1 (6 bases). With 4 bases removed from V and 1 base from J, the gap between germline ends came to 13 bases. The length of the CDR3 is 15 residues. Germline CDR1 reads MNHEY; CDR2 reads SVGAGI. CDR3 nucleotide sequence: TGTGCCAGCAGTTCTAGGGGGATGGAGAACACTGAAGCTTTCTTT. Its protein product is CASSSRGMENTEAFF.

This clonotype was seen repeatedly, ten times or more. The V call is TRBV7-8, the J call TRBJ2-7; no clear D gene. There are 15 residues in the CDR3. Germline values: CDR1 SGHVS, CDR2 FQNEAQ. V gave up 4 bases and J gave up 0 bases, with 13 bases separating them. CDR3 DNA sequence: TGTGCCAGCAGCTCAAGGCGCTTTCTCTCCTACGAGCAGTACTTC. Translating gives CASSSRRFLSYEQYF.

This clonotype was counted many times. This chain uses TRBV29-1 with TRBJ1-3, with 7 bases matching TRBD1. Germline V gene lookup returns CDR1 SQVTM and CDR2 ANQGSEA. The CDR3 spans 16 residues. V lost 7 bases to trimming and J lost 0 bases; unmatched junction nucleotides: 12. Here the CDR3 reads CSARAGGTNSGNTIYF. CDR3 coding DNA: TGCAGCGCCCGAGCAGGGGGGACAAACTCTGGAAACACCATATATTTT.

Details on this clonotype: Mismatch with germline at one junction end may stem from a read error. This chain links TRBV2 with TRBJ2-7, with 7 bases fitting TRBD1. Germline V lookup: CDR1 SNHLY, CDR2 FYNNEI. This CDR3 is built from 14 residues. The CDR3 sequence is CASSEQGEFYELYF. The DNA for the CDR3 is TGTGCCAGCAGTGAACAGGGGGAGTTCTACGAGCTGTACTTC. Full variable domain (outside the CDR3, taken from reference TRBV2 and TRBJ2-7): EPEVTQTPSHQVTQMGQEVILRCVPISNHLYFYWYRQILGQKVEFLVSFYNNEISEKSEIFDDQFSVERPDGSNFTLKIRSTKLEDSAMYFCASSEQGEFYELYFGPGTRLTVT.

This clonotype was seen at least ten times. The chain uses TRBV24-1 and TRBJ2-1, with 16 bases aligning to TRBD2. V gave up 7 bases and J gave up 8 bases; unmatched junction bases: 7. Germline loops: CDR1 KGHDR, CDR2 SFDVKD. The CDR3 consists of 16 residues. The CDR3 bases are TGTGCCACCAGCGGGACTAGCGGGAGGGCCAGGTATGAGCAGTTCTTC. Its protein is CATSGTSGRARYEQFF.

The table lists this clonotype with many counts. The chain is built from TRBV7-9 and TRBJ2-3, with 7 bases matching TRBD2. The trim removed 5 bases at V and 6 bases at J, leaving 8 bases unmatched. Germline V lookup: CDR1 SEHNR, CDR2 FQNEAQ (reference sequence). This CDR3 region has 14 residues. Here the CDR3 reads CASSPSGRVDTQYF. Written as DNA, the CDR3 is TGTGCCAGCAGCCCTAGCGGCAGGGTGGATACGCAGTATTTT. Using reference TRBV7-9 and TRBJ2-3 for the parts outside the CDR3, the full variable domain is DTGVSQNPRHKITKRGQNVTFRCDPISEHNRLYWYRQTLGQGPEFLTYFQNEAQLEKSRLLSDRFSAERPKGSFSTLEIQRTEQGDSAMYLCASSPSGRVDTQYFGPGTRLTVL.

There are a few counts of this clonotype. The V gene is TRBV29-1, the J gene TRBJ1-1; no clear D gene. Germline V CDR1 and CDR2: SQVTM, ANQGSEA. Trimming removed 3 bases at V and 5 bases at J, with 4 bases between. This CDR3 is 10 amino acids long. The CDR3 loop is CSVDSTEAFF. The CDR3 DNA is TGCAGCGTTGATTCAACTGAAGCTTTCTTT.

This clonotype was recorded many times. The chain couples TRBV5-1 to TRBJ2-1, with 7 bases fitting TRBD2. This CDR3 has 15 residues. CDR1 and CDR2 (germline): SGHRS, YFSETQ. The V segment lost 0 bases and the J segment 5 bases; nucleotides outside the gene matches: 5. CDR3 nucleotides: TGCGCCAGCAGCTTGGGGTCTAGCGGTCACAATGAGCAGTTCTTC. Its protein is CASSLGSSGHNEQFF.

V is TRBV28 and J is TRBJ1-6; TRBD1 matches 9 bases. The trim removed 6 bases at V and 6 bases at J, leaving 6 bases unmatched. Germline CDR1 and CDR2: MDHEN and SYDVKM. CDR3 length: 15 amino acids. CDR3 sequence: CASRRGDRVNSPLHF. CDR3 bases: TGTGCCAGCAGGCGGGGGGACAGGGTTAATTCACCCCTCCACTTT.